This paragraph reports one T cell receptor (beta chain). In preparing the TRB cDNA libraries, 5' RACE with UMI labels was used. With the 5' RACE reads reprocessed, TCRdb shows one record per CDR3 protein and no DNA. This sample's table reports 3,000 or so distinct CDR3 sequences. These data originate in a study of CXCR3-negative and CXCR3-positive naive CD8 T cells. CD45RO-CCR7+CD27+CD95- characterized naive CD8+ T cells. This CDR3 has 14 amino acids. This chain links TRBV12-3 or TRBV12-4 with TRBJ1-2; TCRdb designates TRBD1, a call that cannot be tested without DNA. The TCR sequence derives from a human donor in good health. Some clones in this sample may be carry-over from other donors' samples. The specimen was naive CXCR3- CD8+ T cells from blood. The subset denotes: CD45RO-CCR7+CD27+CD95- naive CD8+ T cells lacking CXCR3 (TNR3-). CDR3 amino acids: CASSFGGTVYGYTF.